These 25 T cell receptor beta chains share one sample of origin, sequenced in a study of shared clonotypes between healthy human individuals. Assay: immunoSEQ multiplex PCR; the TCRdb copy retains only in-frame clones and omits some. The table includes about 2.1 million clones, 85% to 95% detected once. Naive CD8 cells, CD45RO-negative and positively selected for CCR7, excluded terminally differentiated effector memory CD45RA+ cells. Sequencing used naive CD8+ T cells from PBMCs. The receptors were gathered from a man younger than 35 in good health. Some clones in this sample may be carry-over from other donors' samples.

J is TRBJ2-3 and V is TRBV6-1, with a tentative D call TRBD2 (6 bases). The CDR3 consists of 13 residues. The V and J ends lost 9 bases and 2 bases respectively, with 12 bases between them. Germline CDR1 and CDR2: MNHNS and SASEGT. Here the CDR3 reads CASWDWVTDTQYF. The CDR3, as DNA: TGTGCCAGTTGGGACTGGGTCACAGATACGCAGTATTTT.

The J gene is TRBJ2-7, the V gene TRBV7-6; 7 bases align to TRBD2. The CDR3 loop spans 16 amino acids. The V segment lost 0 bases and the J segment 3 bases; nucleotides outside the gene matches: 8. Germline CDR1 reads SGHVS; CDR2 reads FNYEAQ. In nucleotides, the CDR3 is TGTGCCAGCAGCTTAGCGGTGGGAGGGACCGTCTACGAGCAGTACTTC. It encodes CASSLAVGGTVYEQYF.

This clone was detected only once. V and J are TRBV5-1 and TRBJ2-1; the D gene is possibly TRBD2 (6 bases). V lost 4 bases, J lost 6 bases, and 26 bases lay in between. The CDR3 is 18 amino acids. Germline CDR1 SGHRS, CDR2 YFSETQ. In DNA, the CDR3 is TGCGCCAGCAGCCCACCCCGGGTCGGGGGAGGAGGATCCAATGAGCAGTTCTTC. Translated: CASSPPRVGGGGSNEQFF.

The V gene is TRBV6-5, the J gene TRBJ1-2; D might be TRBD1 (5 bases). The CDR3 covers 14 residues. Trimming removed 6 bases from V and 4 bases from J, with 15 bases in between. The germline V gene has CDR1 MNHEY and CDR2 SVGAGI. DNA for the CDR3: TGTGCCAGCAGCTCTACTTCGAGGGGCTATGGCTACACCTTC. Protein sequence: CASSSTSRGYGYTF.

The chain carries TRBV28 and TRBJ1-3, with D perhaps TRBD1 (5 bases). CDR1 is MDHEN, CDR2 SYDVKM, per germline. The CDR3 totals 14 residues. V was trimmed by 6 bases and J by 4 bases, leaving 13 bases between them. CDR3 residues: CASRYRGSGNTIYF. CDR3 sequence (DNA): TGTGCCAGCAGATACCGGGGGAGCGGAAACACCATATATTTT.

V gene TRBV10-1 combines with J gene TRBJ2-2; D is unclear. CDR1 and CDR2 (germline): WNHNN, SYGVQD (reference sequence). CDR3 length equals 14 residues. Trimming left V 2 bases short and J 6 bases short, with 10 bases between. The CDR3 loop reads CASSEAGNSGELFF. The DNA for the CDR3 is TGCGCCAGCAGTGAGGCAGGAAACTCCGGGGAGCTGTTTTTT.

The CDR3 spells CASSFREPSYEQYF. CDR3 sequence (DNA): TGTGCCAGCAGTTTCCGGGAGCCTTCCTACGAGCAGTACTTC. The chain carries TRBV6-6 and TRBJ2-7, with D possibly matching TRBD2 (6 bases). V lost 4 bases, J lost 1 base, and 11 bases lay in between. The CDR3 is 14 amino acids. The germline V gene encodes CDR1 MNHNY and CDR2 SVGAGI (reference sequence).

The CDR3 DNA sequence: TGTGCCAGCAGCTTGCCGGGGGTACGGTACAATGAGCAGTTCTTC. Encoded protein: CASSLPGVRYNEQFF. J is TRBJ2-1 and V is TRBV7-9, with a weak D call TRBD2 (6 bases). The CDR3 extends over 15 amino acids. V was clipped by 3 bases and J by 4 bases, with 13 bases between them. Germline lookup yields CDR1 SEHNR and CDR2 FQNEAQ (reference sequence).

The CDR3 reads CASSAQTGQGYTF. The CDR3 DNA is TGTGCCAGCAGCGCACAGACAGGGCAAGGCTACACCTTC. The chain joins TRBV11-2 to TRBJ1-2; 7 bases line up with TRBD1. Germline lookup yields CDR1 SGHAT and CDR2 FQNNGV. This CDR3 spans 13 amino acids. The trim removed 5 bases at V and 8 bases at J, leaving 8 bases unmatched.

The V gene is TRBV7-2, the J gene TRBJ2-5; 7 bases are shared with TRBD2. The CDR3 consists of 17 residues. The V segment lost 5 bases and the J segment 5 bases; nucleotides outside the gene matches: 17. Germline CDR1 SGHTA, CDR2 FQGNSA. This CDR3 is CASSTRVIADGGETQYF. The DNA of the CDR3 is TGTGCCAGCAGCACTAGGGTCATAGCGGACGGGGGGGAGACCCAGTACTTC. Full variable domain (remainder filled in from reference TRBV7-2 and TRBJ2-5): GAGVSQSPSNKVTEKGKDVELRCDPISGHTALYWYRQSLGQGLEFLIYFQGNSAPDKSGLPSDRFSAERTGGSVSTLTIQRTQQEDSAVYLCASSTRVIADGGETQYFGPGTRLLVL.

This clone has a single count. This chain connects TRBV5-4 to TRBJ1-2; 9 positions match TRBD1. Germline-derived CDR1 and CDR2 are SGHNT and YYREEE (reference sequence). This CDR3 spans 17 amino acids. The J segment lost 6 bases and the V segment lost 0 bases, leaving 12 bases of the junction unmatched. CDR3 residues: CASSLVPGQGSRDGYTF. The CDR3 DNA sequence: TGTGCCAGCAGCTTGGTGCCGGGACAGGGTTCCCGGGATGGCTACACCTTC.

The chain has TRBV29-1 and TRBJ2-3; TRBD2 might be the D (5 bases). CDR3 length: 13 residues. Trimming took 6 bases from V and 0 from J, leaving 10 bases between them. Germline values: CDR1 SQVTM, CDR2 ANQGSEA. CDR3 region: CSVTGSSTDTQYF. In DNA, the CDR3 is TGCAGCGTGACGGGGTCCAGCACAGATACGCAGTATTTT.

The rearrangement joins TRBV11-3 to TRBJ2-1; TRBD2 is a possible D gene (5 bases). Looked up from germline, CDR1 is SGHNT and CDR2 is YENEEA. The CDR3 loop spans 15 amino acids. Trimming stripped 4 bases from V and 5 bases from J, with 15 bases between. In DNA form, the CDR3 reads TGTGCCAGCAGCTCCCGGTCTGGAGGTAACAATGAGCAGTTCTTC. It translates to CASSSRSGGNNEQFF.

This chain connects TRBV19 to TRBJ2-1; possibly TRBD1 for D (5 bases). V lost 3 bases and J lost 5, with 11 bases in between. The CDR3 covers 14 residues. Germline CDR1 is LNHDA and CDR2 is SQIVND (reference sequence). CDR3 protein: CASSMGRVHNEQFF. The CDR3 coding sequence is TGTGCCAGTAGTATGGGCAGGGTCCACAATGAGCAGTTCTTC.

The chain is built from TRBV29-1 and TRBJ1-2; D is uncertain. This CDR3 region has 12 residues. The ends were cut back, 4 bases at V and 6 bases at J, with 12 bases in the middle. Germline V CDR1 and CDR2: SQVTM, ANQGSEA. This CDR3 is CSVVGPLDGYTF. Here the CDR3 DNA reads TGCAGCGTTGTGGGCCCGCTCGATGGCTACACCTTC.

The chain couples TRBV7-6 to TRBJ2-2, with a possible D match to TRBD2 (5 bases). The germline gives CDR1 SGHVS, CDR2 FNYEAQ. Trimming shortened V by 0 bases and J by 7 bases, and 18 bases separated the two germline ends. This CDR3 comprises 17 residues. The CDR3 is CASSLAPPRGPGGELFF. The CDR3, as DNA: TGTGCCAGCAGCTTAGCCCCCCCCAGAGGGCCTGGCGGGGAGCTGTTTTTT.

The rearrangement links TRBV11-3 to TRBJ2-3, with D perhaps matching TRBD2 (6 bases). Germline V gene data show CDR1 as SGHNT and CDR2 as YENEEA. The CDR3 spans 14 residues. Trimming stripped 1 base from V and 6 bases from J, with 11 bases between. CDR3 sequence (DNA): TGTGCCAGCAGCTTAGGGCGGGATCTGGATACGCAGTATTTT. Amino acid sequence: CASSLGRDLDTQYF.

This chain uses TRBV28 with TRBJ2-7; D is uncertain. V lost 5 bases, J lost 6 bases, and 14 bases lay in between. CDR3 length: 13 amino acids. In germline, CDR1 is MDHEN, CDR2 SYDVKM. For the CDR3, the DNA is TGTGCCAGCAGTGGGATATCTGAATTCGAGCAGTACTTC. Translated: CASSGISEFEQYF.

The chain has TRBV2 and TRBJ1-2; TRBD1 is a possible D gene (5 bases). Per germline, CDR1 SNHLY and CDR2 FYNNEI. V was clipped by 9 bases and J by 4 bases, with 12 bases between them. The CDR3 consists of 12 residues. This chain's CDR3 is CASQQGIYGYTF. CDR3 sequence (DNA): TGTGCCAGTCAGCAGGGAATCTATGGCTACACCTTC.

This chain joins TRBV5-8 and TRBJ2-1; 10 nucleotides line up with TRBD1. The CDR3 has 16 amino acids. CDR1 and CDR2 (germline): SGHTS, YDEGEE. With 4 bases clipped from V and 3 bases from J, the junction kept 7 bases outside the gene matches. The CDR3 coding sequence is TGTGCCAGCAGCCACGTCGACAGGGGGCTCTACAATGAGCAGTTCTTC. Translated: CASSHVDRGLYNEQFF.

The chain recombines TRBV2 with TRBJ2-5; 8 bases match TRBD2. V dropped 4 bases and J dropped 5; count of bases not matched to a gene: 3. Per germline, CDR1 SNHLY and CDR2 FYNNEI. The CDR3 has 13 amino acids. CDR3 sequence (DNA): TGTGCCAGCAGTGGCCGCGGGAGGGAGACCCAGTACTTC. This translates into CASSGRGRETQYF.

This clone was found once. Here the CDR3 DNA reads TGTGCCAGCAGTGAAGCGGCAGGTTGGGAAAAACTGTTTTTT. Amino acid sequence: CASSEAAGWEKLFF. The chain couples TRBV2 to TRBJ1-4, with unresolved D. CDR1 is SNHLY, CDR2 FYNNEI, per germline. With 0 bases removed from V and 8 bases from J, the gap between germline ends came to 10 bases. The CDR3 has 14 amino acids.

The chain is built from TRBV4-2 and TRBJ2-5, with D maybe TRBD1 (5 bases). The V end lost 0 bases, the J end lost 7 bases, and 18 bases lay between the germline ends. Germline CDR1 reads LGHNA; CDR2 reads YNFKEQ. The CDR3 extends over 16 amino acids. The CDR3 DNA sequence: TGTGCCAGCAGCCAAGACTTTACCAGCGAAAGGGGGACCCAGTACTTC. Translated, it gives CASSQDFTSERGTQYF.

The chain couples TRBV6-5 to TRBJ2-5, with D perhaps assigned TRBD1 or TRBD2 (6 bases each). Germline V CDR1 and CDR2: MNHEY, SVGAGI. With 6 bases removed from V and 4 bases from J, the gap between germline ends came to 18 bases. This CDR3 is built from 15 residues. CDR3 residues: CASSRSGGLGETQYF. DNA for the CDR3: TGTGCCAGCAGCCGAAGTGGGGGGCTAGGAGAGACCCAGTACTTC.

The V and J genes are TRBV2 and TRBJ1-2, with TRBD1 as a possible D gene (6 bases). The V gene's germline CDR1 is SNHLY and CDR2 FYNNEI. V lost 8 bases and J lost 4, with 17 bases in between. The CDR3 contains 14 residues. The CDR3 DNA is TGTGCCAGCGGATGGCCGGGACACCCCTATGGCTACACCTTC. Translation: CASGWPGHPYGYTF.